These 9 T cell receptor beta chains were sequenced from one sample in a study of T-cell reconstitution after alpha-beta-depleted transplantation in children. Preparing the TCRbeta library involved the use of unique molecular identifiers. TCRdb fed the PCR reads into MiXCR, producing one record per CDR3 protein. This table has some 640,000 distinct CDR3 sequences, roughly 17% appearing once. The sequencing used PBMCs from the stem cell graft donor, collected from the stem cell graft. Receptor source: a human donor who donated a stem cell graft to a child with acute myeloid leukemia.

This clonotype was counted at least ten times. The chain recombines TRBV7-2 with TRBJ2-7, with D possibly being TRBD2 (5 bases). The V end was cut by 5 bases, the J end by 2 bases, with 13 bases between. Germline V gives CDR1 SGHTA, CDR2 FQGNSA. The CDR3 consists of 14 residues. The CDR3 spells CASSRILGPYEQYF. CDR3 nucleotide sequence: TGTGCCAGCAGCCGAATACTAGGACCCTACGAGCAGTACTTC.

As concerns this clonotype: At one of its ends the junction is not consistent with the germline gene, which may arise from a read error. CDR3 amino acids: CASSLGLNTDAFF. In DNA form, the CDR3 reads TGTGCCAGCAGCTTAGGACTCAACACTGACGCTTTCTTT. The V call is TRBV7-2, the J call TRBJ1-1; no definite D call. Looked up from germline, CDR1 is SGHTA and CDR2 is FQGNSA. The CDR3 is 13 residues long.

This chain joins TRBV7-3 and TRBJ2-1; 7 nucleotides agree with TRBD1. Germline V lookup: CDR1 SGHTA, CDR2 FQGTGA. The CDR3 consists of 13 residues. V was pared by 5 bases and J by 6 bases, with 4 bases of the junction left unmatched. DNA of the CDR3: TGTGCCAGCAGCGTACAGGGGCGCAATGAGCAGTTCTTC. This encodes CASSVQGRNEQFF.

This clonotype was observed at least ten times. The genes are TRBV20-1 and TRBJ2-5; D tentatively fits TRBD1 or TRBD2 (5 bases each). Trimming removed 3 bases at V and 1 base at J, with 9 bases between. Germline values: CDR1 DFQATT, CDR2 SNEGSKA (reference sequence). The CDR3 is 13 amino acids. DNA for the CDR3: TGCAGTGCTAGGTGGGGGATCCAAGAGACCCAGTACTTC. Its translation: CSARWGIQETQYF.

The CDR3 spells CASSFTGTGVNEQYF. CDR3 nucleotide sequence: TGTGCCAGCAGCTTTACCGGGACAGGGGTTAACGAGCAGTACTTC. The chain has TRBV7-3 and TRBJ2-7; 10 positions match TRBD1. Per germline, CDR1 SGHTA and CDR2 FQGTGA. Trimming cost V 3 bases and J 5 bases; bases outside gene matches: 7. CDR3 size: 15 residues.

Details on this clonotype: A much larger clonotype is one base distant, so this may be a read error. The chain is built from TRBV20-1 and TRBJ2-5; D not certain. The germline CDR1 and CDR2 sequences are DFQATT and SNEGSKA (reference sequence). The CDR3 has 12 residues. In DNA, the CDR3 is TGCAGTGCTAAACAGCTCCAAGAGACCCGGTACTTC. Encoded protein: CSAKQLQETRYF.

This clonotype was observed a few times. The chain joins TRBV27 to TRBJ1-1, with 8 bases fitting TRBD1. The CDR3 length is 13 residues. CDR1 is MNHEY, CDR2 SMNVEV, per germline (reference sequence). J was trimmed by 5 bases and V by 7 bases; bases with no gene match: 6. This chain's CDR3 is CASTSGGRTEAFF. CDR3 DNA sequence: TGTGCCAGCACCTCAGGGGGCAGGACTGAAGCTTTCTTT.

This clonotype appeared once. The CDR3 nucleotides read TGTGCCAGCAGCCCCCTACCCTCGACAGGGGCAAACACTGAAGCTTTCTTT. It specifies CASSPLPSTGANTEAFF. This chain joins TRBV11-1 and TRBJ1-1, with TRBD1 identical over 8 bases. V shed 5 bases, J shed 2 bases, and the junction held 13 bases outside the gene matches. CDR1 SGHAT and CDR2 FQDESV come from the germline V gene (reference sequence). The CDR3 is 17 amino acids.

The V and J genes are TRBV13 and TRBJ2-3, with D perhaps TRBD2 (6 bases). Germline V gene lookup returns CDR1 PRHDT and CDR2 FYEKMQ (reference sequence). This CDR3 has 12 amino acids. V was clipped by 9 bases and J by 4 bases, with 11 bases between them. In DNA, the CDR3 is TGTGCCAGTGGCCCGGGGGCAGATACGCAGTATTTT. It codes for CASGPGADTQYF.